This T cell receptor beta chain emerged from a study of T cells after yellow fever vaccination. Whole-study results and caveats: Repertoires obtained by FACS sorting could include abundant clonotypes that entered as contaminants from the bulk population.

This clonotype was picked up a small number of times. Its antigen remains unidentified. V was trimmed by 0 bases and J by 2 bases, leaving 12 bases between them. The germline gives CDR1 SQVTM, CDR2 ANQGSEA. The CDR3 sequence is 15 residues long. A process of 5'RACE template switching, which added a universal primer site and UMIs, was used to make TCR cDNA. A single record per CDR3 protein comes from TCRdb applying MiXCR to the 5' RACE reads. The sample holds around 500,000 distinct CDR3 sequences, just over 20% seen once. The source was PBMCs, collected less than 25 days after the first yellow fever vaccination. This chain connects TRBV29-1 to TRBJ2-3; D ambiguous. This clonotype was obtained from a man between 18 and 35 years old who received the YFV17D yellow fever vaccine. Here the CDR3 DNA reads TGCAGCGTTGAAGAACGTCCGAACCCCACAGATACGCAGTATTTT. This encodes CSVEERPNPTDTQYF.